A selection of T cell receptor beta chains follows, all from one sample in a study of OX40 agonist ivuxolimab in advanced cancers. TCRdb's copy holds only in-frame clones and misses some; the assay was immunoSEQ multiplex PCR. The sample shows 150,000 to 170,000 clones, 90% to 95% of them seen only once. Material: CD4+ or CD8+ T cells sorted from blood, obtained in a trial of the OX40 agonist ivuxolimab. These receptors originate from an adult with an advanced solid tumor such as melanoma, head and neck, liver or kidney cancer. Both conserved end residues are part of each CDR3. D genes are given only for firm matches. Only some rows state a clone size, as once, few, many or a class for expanded clones.

clone_size	v_call	j_call	d_call	cdr3_nt	cdr3_aa
NA	TRBV6-5	TRBJ2-7	TRBD1	TGTGCCAGCAGTTACGCAGAGGGGGCTCGATACGAGCAGTACTTC	CASSYAEGARYEQYF
NA	TRBV6-1	TRBJ2-3	NA	TGTGCCAGCAGTCCGGGACACACAGATACGCAGTATTTT	CASSPGHTDTQYF
NA	TRBV28	TRBJ1-2	TRBD1	TGTGCCAGCCTCCGACAGGGGGCATACGGCTACACCTTC	CASLRQGAYGYTF
NA	TRBV11-2	TRBJ2-5	NA	TGTGCCAGCAGCCCCCGCGGGTCACAAGAGACCCAGTACTTC	CASSPRGSQETQYF
NA	TRBV27	TRBJ2-3	TRBD2	TGTGCCAGCAGTTACGGGACTAGCGACACAGATACGCAGTATTTT	CASSYGTSDTDTQYF
NA	TRBV29-1	TRBJ2-3	TRBD2	TGCAGCGTACCTGGACTAGCGGGAGGGATCACAGATACGCAGTATTTT	CSVPGLAGGITDTQYF
NA	TRBV5-1	TRBJ2-2	TRBD1	TGCGCCAGCAGCTTGCAGGGGGCGAGGGACACCGGGGAGCTGTTTTTT	CASSLQGARDTGELFF
NA	TRBV7-9	TRBJ2-7	NA	TGTGCCAGCAGCTCTGAGGGTGGCGAGCAGTACTTC	CASSSEGGEQYF
once	TRBV29-1	TRBJ1-1	NA	TGCAGCGTTGTACGGCCAGCTGAAGCTTTCTTT	CSVVRPAEAFF
NA	TRBV27	TRBJ1-3	NA	TGTGCCAGCAGTTCCCCTCCCGGAAACACCATATATTTT	CASSSPPGNTIYF
NA	TRBV19	TRBJ2-3	TRBD1	TGTGCCAGTAGTATCATGGACAGGACGCAGTATTTT	CASSIMDRTQYF
NA	TRBV7-2	TRBJ1-3	NA	TGTGCCAGCAGCCCAGGGAGTTGGGACACCATATATTTT	CASSPGSWDTIYF
NA	TRBV15	TRBJ2-3	NA	TGTGCCACCAGGAGATCACAGGGAATCACAGATACGCAGTATTTT	CATRRSQGITDTQYF
NA	TRBV19	TRBJ1-5	NA	TGTGCCAGTAACCCGGGACGGAGGAATCAGCCCCAGCATTTT	CASNPGRRNQPQHF
NA	TRBV6-1	TRBJ2-1	NA	TGTGCCAGCAATGGGGGGAGCTCCTACAATGAGCAGTTCTTC	CASNGGSSYNEQFF
NA	TRBV7-9	TRBJ2-7	NA	TGTGCCAGCAGCTTATTTGTCAGGGGGAGGGAGCAGTACTTC	CASSLFVRGREQYF
NA	TRBV11-2	TRBJ2-1	TRBD2	TGTGCCAGCAGCTCCGCTGGGACTAGCGGGAGGGCCACCTACAATGAGCAGTTCTTC	CASSSAGTSGRATYNEQFF
NA	TRBV7-7	TRBJ2-2	NA	TGTGCTAGCAGCCCTACCCCAAACACCGGGGAGCTGTTTTTT	CASSPTPNTGELFF
once	TRBV4-3	TRBJ1-2	TRBD1	TGCGCCAGCAGCCAAGCCGGACAGGGCTGGGAATATGGCTACACCTTC	CASSQAGQGWEYGYTF
NA	TRBV7-2	TRBJ1-6	TRBD1	TGTGCCAGCAGTACTCAGGGGGCTTCGGGTTCACCCCTCCACTTT	CASSTQGASGSPLHF
NA	TRBV19	TRBJ1-1	NA	TGTGCCAGTAGTACGGGCAGGTCGTTCTTGGACACTGAAGCTTTCTTT	CASSTGRSFLDTEAFF
NA	TRBV28	TRBJ1-2	TRBD1	TGTGCCAGCAGTTTTAGCTCAGGAGGGGGCCTCTATGGCTACACCTTC	CASSFSSGGGLYGYTF
NA	TRBV19	TRBJ2-3	TRBD1	TGTGCCAGTAGTCCTGGACAGGGGTACTTATCAGATACGCAGTATTTT	CASSPGQGYLSDTQYF
NA	TRBV19	TRBJ2-7	NA	TGTGCCAGTAGTACCAATCAGGGGGAGCAGTACTTC	CASSTNQGEQYF